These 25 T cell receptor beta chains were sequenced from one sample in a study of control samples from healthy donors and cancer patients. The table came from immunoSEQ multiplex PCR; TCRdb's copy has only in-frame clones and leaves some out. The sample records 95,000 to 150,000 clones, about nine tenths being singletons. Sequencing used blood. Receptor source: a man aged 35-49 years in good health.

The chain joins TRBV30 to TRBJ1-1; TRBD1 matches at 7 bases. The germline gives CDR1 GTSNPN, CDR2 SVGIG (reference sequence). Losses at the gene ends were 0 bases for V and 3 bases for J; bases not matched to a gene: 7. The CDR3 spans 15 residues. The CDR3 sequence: CAWSVRTGVYTEAFF. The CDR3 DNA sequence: TGTGCCTGGAGTGTCCGGACAGGAGTCTACACTGAAGCTTTCTTT.

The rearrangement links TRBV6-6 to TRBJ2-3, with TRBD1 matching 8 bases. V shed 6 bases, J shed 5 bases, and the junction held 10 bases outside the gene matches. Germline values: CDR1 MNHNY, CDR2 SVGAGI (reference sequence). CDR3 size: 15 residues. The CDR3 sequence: CASRLPGQARDTQYF. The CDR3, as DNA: TGTGCCAGCAGACTTCCGGGACAGGCACGAGATACGCAGTATTTT.

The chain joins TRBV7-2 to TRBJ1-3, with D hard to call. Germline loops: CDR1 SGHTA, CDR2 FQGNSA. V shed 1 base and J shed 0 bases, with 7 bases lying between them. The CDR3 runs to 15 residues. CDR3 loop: CASSLDRSSGNTIYF. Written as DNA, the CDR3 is TGTGCCAGCAGCTTAGACCGGAGCTCTGGAAACACCATATATTTT.

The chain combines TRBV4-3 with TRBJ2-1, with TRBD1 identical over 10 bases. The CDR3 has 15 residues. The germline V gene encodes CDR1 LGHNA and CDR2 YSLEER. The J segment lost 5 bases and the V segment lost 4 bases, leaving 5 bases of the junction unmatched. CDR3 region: CASSPGQGFHNEQFF. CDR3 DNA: TGCGCCAGCAGCCCGGGACAGGGGTTCCACAATGAGCAGTTCTTC.

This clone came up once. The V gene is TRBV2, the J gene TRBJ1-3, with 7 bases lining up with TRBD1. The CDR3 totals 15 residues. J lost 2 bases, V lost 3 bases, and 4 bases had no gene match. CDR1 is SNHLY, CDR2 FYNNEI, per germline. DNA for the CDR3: TGTGCCAGCAGTGATCCGACAGGGACTGGAAACACCATATATTTT. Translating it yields CASSDPTGTGNTIYF.

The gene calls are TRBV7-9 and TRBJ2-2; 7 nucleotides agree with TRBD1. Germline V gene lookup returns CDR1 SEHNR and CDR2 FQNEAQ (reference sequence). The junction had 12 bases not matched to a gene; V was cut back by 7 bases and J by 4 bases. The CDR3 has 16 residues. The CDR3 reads CASISDRDRRTGELFF. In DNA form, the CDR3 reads TGTGCCAGCATAAGCGACAGGGATCGTCGCACCGGGGAGCTGTTTTTT.

For the CDR3, the DNA is TGTGCCACCAGTGATGGCGGCTATGGCTACACCTTC. Its translation is CATSDGGYGYTF. The V call is TRBV24-1, the J call TRBJ1-2; D call uncertain. Trimming left V 3 bases short and J 4 bases short, with 5 bases between. In germline, CDR1 is KGHDR, CDR2 SFDVKD. This CDR3 is built from 12 residues.

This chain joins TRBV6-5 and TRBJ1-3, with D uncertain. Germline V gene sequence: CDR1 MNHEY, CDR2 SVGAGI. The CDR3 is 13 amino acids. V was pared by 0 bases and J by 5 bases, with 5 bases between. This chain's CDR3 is CASSYSSRNTIYF. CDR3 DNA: TGTGCCAGCAGTTACTCGAGTCGAAACACCATATATTTT.

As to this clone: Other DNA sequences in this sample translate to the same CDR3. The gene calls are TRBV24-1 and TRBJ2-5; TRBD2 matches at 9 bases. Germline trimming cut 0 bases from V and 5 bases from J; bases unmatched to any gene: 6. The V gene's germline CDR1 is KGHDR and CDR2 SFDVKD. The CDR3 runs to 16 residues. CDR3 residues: CATSDLLAGGRETQYF. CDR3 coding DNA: TGTGCCACCAGTGATTTGCTGGCGGGGGGGCGGGAGACCCAGTACTTC.

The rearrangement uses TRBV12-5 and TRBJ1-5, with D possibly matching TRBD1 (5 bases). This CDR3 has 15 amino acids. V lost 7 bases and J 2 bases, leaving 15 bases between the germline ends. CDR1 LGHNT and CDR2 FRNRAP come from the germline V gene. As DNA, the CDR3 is TGTGCTAGTGTATCGTCGGGAGGGGGCAATCAGCCCCAGCATTTT. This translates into CASVSSGGGNQPQHF.

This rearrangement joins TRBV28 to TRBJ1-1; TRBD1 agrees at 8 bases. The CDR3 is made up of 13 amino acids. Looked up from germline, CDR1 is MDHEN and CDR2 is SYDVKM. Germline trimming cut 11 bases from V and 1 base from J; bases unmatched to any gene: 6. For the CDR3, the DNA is TGTGCCGTTGGACAGGGACCGAACACTGAAGCTTTCTTT. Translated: CAVGQGPNTEAFF.

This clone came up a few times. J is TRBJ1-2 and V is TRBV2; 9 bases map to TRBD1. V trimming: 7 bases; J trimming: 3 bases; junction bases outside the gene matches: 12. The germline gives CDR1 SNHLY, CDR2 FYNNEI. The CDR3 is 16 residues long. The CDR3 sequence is CASTRQGVLRDYGYTF. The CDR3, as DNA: TGTGCCAGCACCCGACAGGGGGTACTCCGCGACTATGGCTACACCTTC.

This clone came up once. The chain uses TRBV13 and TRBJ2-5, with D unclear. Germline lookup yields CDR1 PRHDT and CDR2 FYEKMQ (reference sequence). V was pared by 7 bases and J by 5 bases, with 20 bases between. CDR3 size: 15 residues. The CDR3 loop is CASTKYGEEWETQYF. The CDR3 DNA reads TGTGCCAGCACCAAATACGGTGAGGAGTGGGAGACCCAGTACTTC.

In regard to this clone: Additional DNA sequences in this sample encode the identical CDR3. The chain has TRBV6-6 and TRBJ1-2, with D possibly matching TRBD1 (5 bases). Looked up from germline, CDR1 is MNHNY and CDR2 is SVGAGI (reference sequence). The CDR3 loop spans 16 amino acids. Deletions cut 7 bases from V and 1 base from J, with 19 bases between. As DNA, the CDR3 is TGTGCCAGCACTTTCCCGACGGGGACCCTTAACTATGGCTACACCTTC. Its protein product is CASTFPTGTLNYGYTF.

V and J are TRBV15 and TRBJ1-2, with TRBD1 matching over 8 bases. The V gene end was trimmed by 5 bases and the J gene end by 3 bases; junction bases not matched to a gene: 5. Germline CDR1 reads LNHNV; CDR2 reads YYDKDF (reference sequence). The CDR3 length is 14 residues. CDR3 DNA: TGTGCCACCAGCGACAGGGGTTTTGACTATGGCTACACCTTC. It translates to CATSDRGFDYGYTF.

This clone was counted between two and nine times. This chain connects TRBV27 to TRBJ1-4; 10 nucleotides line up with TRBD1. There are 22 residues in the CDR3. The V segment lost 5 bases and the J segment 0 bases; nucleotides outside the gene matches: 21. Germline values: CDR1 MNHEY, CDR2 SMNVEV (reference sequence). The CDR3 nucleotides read TGTGCCAGCAGTCCATTGATACGGGACAGGGGTCCGGACGGGTCAACTAATGAAAAACTGTTTTTT. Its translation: CASSPLIRDRGPDGSTNEKLFF.

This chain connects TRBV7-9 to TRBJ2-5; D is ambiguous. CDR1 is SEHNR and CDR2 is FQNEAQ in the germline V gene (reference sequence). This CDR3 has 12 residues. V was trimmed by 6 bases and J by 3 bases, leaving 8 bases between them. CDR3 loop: CASRQSKETQYF. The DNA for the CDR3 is TGTGCCAGCAGACAGAGCAAAGAGACCCAGTACTTC.

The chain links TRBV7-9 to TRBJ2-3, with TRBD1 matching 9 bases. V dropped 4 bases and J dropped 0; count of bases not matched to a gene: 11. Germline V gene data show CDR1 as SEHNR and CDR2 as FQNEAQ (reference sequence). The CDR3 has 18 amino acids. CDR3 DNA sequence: TGTGCCAGCAGCTCTCCCCCGGGACAGGGATCTAGCACAGATACGCAGTATTTT. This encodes CASSSPPGQGSSTDTQYF.

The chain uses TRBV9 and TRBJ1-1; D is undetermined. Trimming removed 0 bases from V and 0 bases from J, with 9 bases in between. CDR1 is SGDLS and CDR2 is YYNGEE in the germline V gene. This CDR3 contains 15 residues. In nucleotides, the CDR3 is TGTGCCAGCAGCGTAGGGGGAGCCCTGAACACTGAAGCTTTCTTT. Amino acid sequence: CASSVGGALNTEAFF.

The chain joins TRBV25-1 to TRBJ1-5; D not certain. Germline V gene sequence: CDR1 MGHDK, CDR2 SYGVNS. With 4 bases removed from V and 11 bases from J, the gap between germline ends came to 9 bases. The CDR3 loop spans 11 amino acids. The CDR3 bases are TGTGCCAGCAGTGCCGGTGGGGCCCAGCATTTT. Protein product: CASSAGGAQHF. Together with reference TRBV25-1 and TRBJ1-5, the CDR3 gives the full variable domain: EADIYQTPRYLVIGTGKKITLECSQTMGHDKMYWYQQDPGMELHLIHYSYGVNSTEKGDLSSESTVSRIRTEHFPLTLESARPSHTSQYLCASSAGGAQHFGDGTRLSIL.

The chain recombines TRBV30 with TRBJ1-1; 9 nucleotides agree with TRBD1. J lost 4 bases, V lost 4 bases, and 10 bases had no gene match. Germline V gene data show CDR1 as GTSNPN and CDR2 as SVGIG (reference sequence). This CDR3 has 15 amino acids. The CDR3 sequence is CAWTDDRGGGTEAFF. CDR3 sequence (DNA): TGTGCCTGGACAGACGACAGGGGGGGAGGCACTGAAGCTTTCTTT.

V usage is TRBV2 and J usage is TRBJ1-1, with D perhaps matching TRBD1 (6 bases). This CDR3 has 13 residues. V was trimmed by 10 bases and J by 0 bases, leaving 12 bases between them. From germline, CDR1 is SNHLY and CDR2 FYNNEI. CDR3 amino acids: CANKDRLNTEAFF. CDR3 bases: TGTGCCAATAAGGACAGACTGAACACTGAAGCTTTCTTT.

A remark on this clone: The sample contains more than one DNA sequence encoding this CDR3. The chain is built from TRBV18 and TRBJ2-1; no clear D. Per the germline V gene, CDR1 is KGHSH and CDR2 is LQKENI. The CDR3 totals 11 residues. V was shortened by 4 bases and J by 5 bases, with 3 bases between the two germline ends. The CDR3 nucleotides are TGTGCCAGCTCACTCAACAATGAGCAGTTCTTC. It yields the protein CASSLNNEQFF.

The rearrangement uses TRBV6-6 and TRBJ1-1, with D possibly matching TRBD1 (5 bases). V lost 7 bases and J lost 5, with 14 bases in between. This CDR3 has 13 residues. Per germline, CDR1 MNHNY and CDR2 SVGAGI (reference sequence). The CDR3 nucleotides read TGTGCCAGCACTATAGGGGCTGGTACTGAAGCTTTCTTT. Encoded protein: CASTIGAGTEAFF.

CDR3 in amino acids: CASSLADSRGSEAFF. CDR3 in DNA: TGTGCCAGCAGCCTCGCGGACAGTCGAGGCTCTGAAGCTTTCTTT. J is TRBJ1-1 and V is TRBV6-6, with D possibly TRBD1 on 6 matching bases. Looked up from germline, CDR1 is MNHNY and CDR2 is SVGAGI (reference sequence). V lost 6 bases and J 6 bases, leaving 20 bases between the germline ends. This CDR3 is 15 amino acids long.